These T cell receptor beta chains were read from a single sample in a study of cytomegalovirus exposure and HLA in healthy donors. Data came from immunoSEQ multiplex PCR; TCRdb stores just in-frame clones and leaves some out. The table has about 240,000 clones, 85% seen once. Sequencing was carried out using PBMCs. The source of these receptors is a girl under 10 years old in good health and CMV-seronegative. The CDR3 runs from the conserved cysteine through the conserved F or W. Each record gives: V gene, clone size, J gene, D gene, CDR3 DNA, CDR3 protein. A D gene is named only where the DNA matches it firmly. Not all rows give a size; the values are once, few, many and, for expanded clones, a class.

>TRBV6-1|.|TRBJ2-7|.
TGTGCCAGCGGTAAGGGGGAGGGCTACGAGCAGTACTTC
CASGKGEGYEQYF
>TRBV5-1|.|TRBJ1-1|TRBD1
TGCGCCAGCAGCTTGACAGGGGGCTCGGGGGAAGCTTTCTTT
CASSLTGGSGEAFF
>TRBV10-2|.|TRBJ2-7|TRBD1
TGCGCCAGCAGTGGCCCTTGGACAGGGCACGAGCAGTACTTC
CASSGPWTGHEQYF
>TRBV11-2|.|TRBJ1-1|.
TGTGCCAGCAGCTTACGGGGAGTGAACACTGAAGCTTTCTTT
CASSLRGVNTEAFF
>TRBV25-1|.|TRBJ1-1|TRBD1
TGTGCCAGCAGTGAATATCATGGACAGGGGCCCACTGAAGCTTTCTTT
CASSEYHGQGPTEAFF
>TRBV6-5|.|TRBJ2-3|TRBD2
TGTGCCAGCAGTTACTCGAGTCTAGCGGGGTCAGATACGCAGTATTTT
CASSYSSLAGSDTQYF
>TRBV6-1|.|TRBJ2-2|.
TGTGCCAGCAGTGAAATGCGGAACACCGGGGAGCTGTTTTTT
CASSEMRNTGELFF
>TRBV7-2|.|TRBJ2-7|TRBD1
TGTGCCAGCAGCTTACAGGGGGCCTACGAGCAGTACTTC
CASSLQGAYEQYF
>TRBV11-2|few|TRBJ2-2|TRBD2
TGTGCCAGCAACTCTCGGATAGCGGGGGCCGGGGAGCTGTTTTTT
CASNSRIAGAGELFF
>TRBV28|.|TRBJ2-5|TRBD2
TGTGCCAGCAGTTTAGGGGGACTAGCGGGAGTGGAGACCCAGTACTTC
CASSLGGLAGVETQYF
>TRBV4-1|.|TRBJ1-4|TRBD1
TGCGCCAGCAGCCTTACCGGGACAGGGAATGAAAAACTGTTTTTT
CASSLTGTGNEKLFF
>TRBV4-1|.|TRBJ2-4|TRBD1
TGCGCCAGCAGCCACCGGACAGGGGGCGAAATGGAGAACATTCAGTACTTC
CASSHRTGGEMENIQYF
>TRBV30|few|TRBJ2-1|TRBD2
TGTGCCTGGACGGCGGGGGGGTGGGCCGATGAGCAGTTCTTC
CAWTAGGWADEQFF
>TRBV4-1|.|TRBJ2-2|TRBD2
TGCGCCAGCAGCCAAGAACCCAGCGGGGGGCCCTCGGAGCTGTTTTTT
CASSQEPSGGPSELFF
>TRBV5-1|once|TRBJ2-1|TRBD1
TGCGCCAGCAGCTTGAAGATTGGGCAACCGGGACAGGGGGCCCACAATGAGCAGTTCTTC
CASSLKIGQPGQGAHNEQFF
>TRBV11-1|.|TRBJ1-2|.
TGTGCCAGCAGCTTCCAGGGGTGGCATGGCTACACCTTC
CASSFQGWHGYTF
>TRBV6-1|.|TRBJ1-2|.
TGTGCCAGCAGTGAAGCAGGGGGCTATGGCTACACCTTC
CASSEAGGYGYTF
>TRBV13|once|TRBJ2-4|TRBD1
TGTGCCAGCAGCAGCAGACAGGGATCCAAAAACATTCAGTACTTC
CASSSRQGSKNIQYF
>TRBV5-1|.|TRBJ2-7|TRBD1
TGCGCCAGCAGCTTGGGGGACAGGTTTTCCTCCTACGAGCAGTACTTC
CASSLGDRFSSYEQYF
>TRBV2|.|TRBJ1-1|TRBD1
TGTGCCAGCAGTGAATTCAGGTCAGGGGGCACTGAAGCTTTCTTT
CASSEFRSGGTEAFF
>TRBV7-9|few|TRBJ2-5|TRBD2
TGTGCCAGCAGCTTCCGAGCGGGGGGGCAGGGGACCCAGTACTTC
CASSFRAGGQGTQYF
>TRBV2|.|TRBJ1-5|TRBD1
TGTGCCAGCAGCCCAGGACAGGACCCCTGGCCCCAGCATTTT
CASSPGQDPWPQHF
>TRBV6-1|once|TRBJ1-1|.
TGTGCCAGCAGTGGGGGCAGGCCTAACACTGAAGCTTTCTTT
CASSGGRPNTEAFF
>TRBV5-1|.|TRBJ1-6|TRBD1
TGCGCCAGCAGCCGACAGGGAAATTATAATTCACCCCTCCACTTT
CASSRQGNYNSPLHF
>TRBV15|.|TRBJ2-7|TRBD2
TGTGCCACCAGCAGGCTACTAGGATATAGCGGGAGTCTCTACGAGCAGTACTTC
CATSRLLGYSGSLYEQYF
>TRBV27|.|TRBJ2-1|TRBD2
TGTGCCAGCAGTCTCGAGACTAGCGGGAGTGGGGTTGGGCAGTTCTTC
CASSLETSGSGVGQFF
>TRBV5-6|.|TRBJ1-6|.
TGTGCCAGCAGTTACACACCAGGGAGGCGCAATAATTCACCCCTCCACTTT
CASSYTPGRRNNSPLHF
>TRBV10-2|.|TRBJ1-4|.
TGCGCCAGCAGTCCGGGGGCAACTAATGAAAAACTGTTTTTT
CASSPGATNEKLFF
>TRBV7-9|.|TRBJ1-4|.
TGTGCCAGCAGCTTAGTAGGCCGCATCGGGGAAAAACTGTTTTTT
CASSLVGRIGEKLFF
>TRBV27|.|TRBJ2-7|.
TGTGCCAGCAGTTTGTCACCCTCCCGGACAGTCACCTACGAGCAGTACTTC
CASSLSPSRTVTYEQYF
>TRBV9|.|TRBJ1-6|TRBD1
TGTGCCAGCAGCGTAGGACAGGGGGGTTCACCCCTCCACTTT
CASSVGQGGSPLHF
>TRBV4-1|few|TRBJ1-1|TRBD1
TGCGCCAGCAGCCCCCTCTCAGGGGGAAGACACACTGAAGCTTTCTTT
CASSPLSGGRHTEAFF
>TRBV7-8|once|TRBJ2-2|.
TGTGCCAGCAGCTTAATTAGCGGTTCGAAGACCGGGGAGCTGTTTTTT
CASSLISGSKTGELFF
>TRBV16|.|TRBJ2-4|TRBD1
TGTGCCAGCAGCCAATCAGGACAGGGGAAAAACATTCAGTACTTC
CASSQSGQGKNIQYF
>TRBV10-1|.|TRBJ2-1|TRBD2
TGCGCCAGCAGTGACCCAGGGACTAGCGGGAAAAATGAGCAGTTCTTC
CASSDPGTSGKNEQFF
>TRBV5-8|.|TRBJ1-5|.
TGTGCCAGCAGCTTGGGGGTGGGCATTTCGCCGATTCAGCCCCAGCATTTT
CASSLGVGISPIQPQHF
>TRBV10-2|.|TRBJ2-1|TRBD2
TGCGCCAGCGCACGACTAGCGGGAGTTGGGGAGCAGTTCTTC
CASARLAGVGEQFF
>TRBV13|once|TRBJ2-7|.
TGTGCCAGCAGCCAAACAGGGTCCTCCACCTACGAGCAGTACTTC
CASSQTGSSTYEQYF
>TRBV25-1|.|TRBJ2-2|TRBD2
TGTGCCAGCAGTTTACGACTAGCGGGAGGCACCGGGGAGCTGTTTTTT
CASSLRLAGGTGELFF
>TRBV2|.|TRBJ1-3|TRBD1
TGTGCCAGCAGTGGACAGGGCGGAAACACCATATATTTT
CASSGQGGNTIYF
>TRBV5-1|once|TRBJ1-2|.
TGCGCCAGCAGCTTGGTCATAGGGGATGGCTATGGCTACACCTTC
CASSLVIGDGYGYTF
>TRBV2|.|TRBJ1-5|TRBD1
TGTGCCAGCAGTAGGACAGGCGCGATCATGACCCAGCATTTT
CASSRTGAIMTQHF
>TRBV5-8|once|TRBJ2-7|.
TGTGCCAGCAGCTTGGCAGGTAGATACGAGCAGTACTTC
CASSLAGRYEQYF
>TRBV6-6|.|TRBJ1-5|.
TGTGCCAGCAGTTACAGGGGTAGCAATCAGCCCCAGCATTTT
CASSYRGSNQPQHF
>TRBV2|.|TRBJ1-2|TRBD1
TGTGCCAGCAAACCTCCGGGCAGGGGGCCCTATGGCTACACCTTC
CASKPPGRGPYGYTF
>TRBV5-1|.|TRBJ1-1|.
TGCGCCAGCACCCCGTGGGGGGAAATAGACACTGAAGCTTTCTTT
CASTPWGEIDTEAFF
>TRBV7-6|.|TRBJ2-7|TRBD2
TGTGCCAGCAGCCCAGCGGGGGGCCTCTACGAGCAGTACTTC
CASSPAGGLYEQYF
>TRBV5-1|.|TRBJ1-1|.
TGCGCCAGCAGCTTGGTTATGGGGAGCATGAACACTGAAGCTTTCTTT
CASSLVMGSMNTEAFF
>TRBV5-1|once|TRBJ2-3|TRBD2
TGCGCCAGCAGCTCTAAAGCGGGGGGGCCGGGAGATACGCAGTATTTT
CASSSKAGGPGDTQYF
>TRBV7-9|few|TRBJ2-3|.
TGTGCCAGCACACCGCCCCGGGACTCGAACACAGATACGCAGTATTTT
CASTPPRDSNTDTQYF
>TRBV5-4|.|TRBJ2-7|TRBD2
TGTGCCAGCAGCTTGCCTAGCGGCTACGAGCAGTACTTC
CASSLPSGYEQYF
>TRBV5-3|.|TRBJ2-5|TRBD2
TGTGCCAGAAGCCGTAGGACTAGCGGCCAAGAGACCCAGTACTTC
CARSRRTSGQETQYF
>TRBV10-1|.|TRBJ1-6|.
TGCGCCAGCAGTGCCGGGTTTGATAATTCACCCCTCCACTTT
CASSAGFDNSPLHF
>TRBV5-1|once|TRBJ1-1|.
TGCGCCAGCAGCTTGGGAAAACAGGGCTGGAACACTGAAGCTTTCTTT
CASSLGKQGWNTEAFF
>TRBV7-3|once|TRBJ1-2|TRBD1
TGTGCCAGCAGCCCAGGGACAGGGAATGGCTACACCTTC
CASSPGTGNGYTF
>TRBV6-5|few|TRBJ1-2|TRBD1
TGTGCCAGCAATGACAGGGGCGGCTACACCTTC
CASNDRGGYTF